Many counts were recorded for the clone carrying this T cell receptor beta chain. Its antigen remains unidentified. The use of a sample-barcoded 5' primer and a J-beta primer mix characterized a second PCR of roughly 7 to 12 cycles. A template-switch adaptor containing 12 random nucleotides labeled each cDNA molecule. TCRdb reanalysed the 5' RACE reads using MiXCR and keeps one entry per CDR3 protein. The sample gives some 860,000 distinct CDR3 sequences, about 61% of which show up once; more than 25% is in the top ten. The CDR3 spans 17 residues. V was clipped by 4 bases and J by 2 bases; unmatched bases: 13. CDR1 is SQVTM, CDR2 ANQGSEA, per germline. These data are taken from a study of blood T cells in healthy people across ages. Study-wide points: Roughly linear declines in TCR beta diversity per million T cells occurred with age.

The chain employs TRBV29-1 and TRBJ2-3; 9 positions agree with TRBD2. Sequencing was carried out using blood. The sequence was collected from a man aged 35 to 55 in good health. The CDR3 is CSVVFYSSGANTDTQYF. In DNA form, the CDR3 reads TGCAGCGTTGTTTTCTACTCTAGCGGGGCCAACACAGATACGCAGTATTTT.